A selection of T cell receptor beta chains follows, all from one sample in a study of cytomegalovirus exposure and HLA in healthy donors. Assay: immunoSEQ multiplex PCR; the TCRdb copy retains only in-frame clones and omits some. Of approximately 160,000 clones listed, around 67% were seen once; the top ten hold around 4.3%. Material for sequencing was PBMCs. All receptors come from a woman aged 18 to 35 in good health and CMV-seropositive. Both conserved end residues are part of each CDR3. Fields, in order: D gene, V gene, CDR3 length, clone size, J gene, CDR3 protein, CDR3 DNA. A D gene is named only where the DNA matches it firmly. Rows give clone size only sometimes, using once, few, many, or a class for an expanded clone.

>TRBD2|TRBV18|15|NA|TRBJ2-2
CASSPPGLPTGELFF
TGTGCCAGCTCACCACCGGGACTACCCACCGGGGAGCTGTTTTTT
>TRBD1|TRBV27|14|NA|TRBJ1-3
CASSATGAGNTIYF
TGTGCCAGCAGTGCCACAGGGGCAGGAAACACCATATATTTT
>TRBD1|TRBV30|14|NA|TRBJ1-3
CAWSPADRGDTIYF
TGTGCCTGGAGCCCTGCGGACAGGGGGGACACCATATATTTT
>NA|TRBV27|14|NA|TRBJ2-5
CASSLRVMGETQYF
TGTGCCAGCAGTCTCAGGGTAATGGGCGAGACCCAGTACTTC
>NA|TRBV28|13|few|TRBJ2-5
CASSGTGLWTQYF
TGTGCCAGCAGTGGCACAGGGCTATGGACCCAGTACTTC
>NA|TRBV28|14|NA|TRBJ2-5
CASSPELTAYGQYF
TGTGCCAGCAGTCCAGAGCTCACCGCCTACGGGCAGTACTTC
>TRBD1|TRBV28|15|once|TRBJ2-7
CASSILRDRAYEQYF
TGTGCCAGCAGTATACTCCGGGACAGGGCCTACGAGCAGTACTTC
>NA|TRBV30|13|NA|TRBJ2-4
CAWSVGAWDIQYF
TGTGCCTGGAGTGTAGGGGCCTGGGACATTCAGTACTTC
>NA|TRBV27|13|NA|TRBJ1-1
CASSLYRDTEAFF
TGTGCCAGCAGTTTATACCGCGACACTGAAGCTTTCTTT
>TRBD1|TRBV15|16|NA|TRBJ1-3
CATSREQGAAGNTIYF
TGTGCCACCAGCAGAGAACAGGGGGCGGCAGGAAACACCATATATTTT
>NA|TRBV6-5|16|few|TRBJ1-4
CASSYGSGGSNEKLFF
TGTGCCAGCAGTTACGGCAGCGGGGGATCTAATGAAAAACTGTTTTTT
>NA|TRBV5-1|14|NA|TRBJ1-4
CASSVISANEKLFF
TGCGCCAGCAGCGTCATTTCAGCTAATGAAAAACTGTTTTTT
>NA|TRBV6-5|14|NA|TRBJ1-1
CASFSGGSNTEAFF
TGTGCCAGTTTTAGCGGGGGGTCAAACACTGAAGCTTTCTTT
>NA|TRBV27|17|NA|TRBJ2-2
CASSFEAPNANTGELFF
TGTGCCAGCAGTTTCGAGGCTCCGAACGCGAACACCGGGGAGCTGTTTTTT
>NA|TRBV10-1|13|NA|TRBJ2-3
CASRTKTRDTQYF
TGCGCCAGCAGAACAAAGACAAGAGATACGCAGTATTTT
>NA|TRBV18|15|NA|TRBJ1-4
CASSRSGDNEKKLFF
TGTGCCAGCTCAAGATCAGGGGATAATGAGAAAAAACTGTTTTTT
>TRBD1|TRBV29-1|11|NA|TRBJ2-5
CSVEGQFAQYF
TGCAGCGTTGAGGGACAGTTCGCCCAGTACTTC
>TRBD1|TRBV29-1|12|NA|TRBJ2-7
CSVETGSYEQYF
TGCAGCGTTGAGACAGGGAGCTACGAGCAGTACTTC
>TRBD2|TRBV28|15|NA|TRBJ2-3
CASIVTAGGENTQYF
TGTGCCAGCATCGTCACGGCGGGAGGGGAGAATACGCAGTATTTT
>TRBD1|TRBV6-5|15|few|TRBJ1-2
CASSSGTAKTYGYTF
TGTGCCAGCAGTTCCGGGACAGCTAAGACCTATGGCTACACCTTC
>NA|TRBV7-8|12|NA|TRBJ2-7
CASSLASGEQYF
TGTGCCAGCAGCTTAGCAAGCGGGGAGCAGTACTTC
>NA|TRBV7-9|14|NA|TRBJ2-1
CAGNSGYYHNEQFF
TGTGCCGGCAATAGCGGATACTACCACAATGAGCAGTTCTTC
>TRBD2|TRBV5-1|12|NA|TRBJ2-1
CASSPEREEWFF
TGCGCCAGCAGCCCAGAGCGGGAAGAGTGGTTCTTC
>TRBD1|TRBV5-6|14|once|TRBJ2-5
CASSWTGGWETQYF
TGTGCCAGCAGCTGGACAGGGGGCTGGGAGACCCAGTACTTC
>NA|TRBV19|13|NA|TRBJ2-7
CASSSRVSYEQYF
TGTGCCAGTAGCTCCAGGGTATCCTACGAGCAGTACTTC
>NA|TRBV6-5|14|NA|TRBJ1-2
CASSYSRSNYGYTF
TGTGCCAGCAGTTACTCCAGATCTAACTATGGCTACACCTTC
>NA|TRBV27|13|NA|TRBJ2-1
CARETVSYNEQFF
TGTGCCAGGGAGACAGTCTCCTACAATGAGCAGTTCTTC
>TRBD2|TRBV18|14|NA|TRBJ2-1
CASSTGGSYNEQFF
TGTGCCAGCTCAACGGGAGGCTCCTACAATGAGCAGTTCTTC
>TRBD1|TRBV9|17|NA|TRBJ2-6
CASSVTGLSSGANVLTF
TGTGCCAGCAGCGTGACAGGGCTCAGCTCTGGGGCCAACGTCCTGACTTTC
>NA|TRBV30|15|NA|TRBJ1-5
CAWSPTLYSNQPQHF
TGTGCCTGGAGCCCTACCTTATATAGCAATCAGCCCCAGCATTTT
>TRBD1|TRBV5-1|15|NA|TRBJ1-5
CASSLEGARDQPQHF
TGCGCCAGCAGCTTGGAGGGGGCGCGGGACCAGCCCCAGCATTTT
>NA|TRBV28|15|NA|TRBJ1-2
CASSRPGLWALGYTF
TGTGCCAGCAGCAGACCAGGGTTATGGGCCCTTGGCTACACCTTC
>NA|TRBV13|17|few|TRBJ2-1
CASSWTQTSRGSWEQFF
TGTGCCAGCAGCTGGACTCAGACTAGTCGGGGTTCGTGGGAGCAGTTCTTC
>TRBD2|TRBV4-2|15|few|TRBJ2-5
CASSREREGLETQYF
TGTGCCAGCAGCCGGGAGCGGGAGGGCCTTGAGACCCAGTACTTC
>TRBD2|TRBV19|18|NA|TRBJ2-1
CASSTPGLAGGRYNEQFF
TGTGCCAGTAGTACGCCGGGACTAGCGGGGGGGCGGTACAATGAGCAGTTCTTC
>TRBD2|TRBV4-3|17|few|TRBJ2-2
CASSQGGNSGGTGELFF
TGCGCCAGCAGCCAAGGGGGAAACAGCGGGGGAACCGGGGAGCTGTTTTTT
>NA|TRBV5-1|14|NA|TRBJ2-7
CASSLAPSSYEQYF
TGCGCCAGCAGCTTGGCACCTAGCTCCTACGAGCAGTACTTC
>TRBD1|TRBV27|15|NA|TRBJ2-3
CASSLSGQGLDTQYF
TGTGCCAGCAGTTTATCGGGACAGGGTTTAGATACGCAGTATTTT
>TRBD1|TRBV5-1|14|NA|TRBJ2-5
CASSLGDRSETQYF
TGCGCCAGCAGCTTGGGGGACAGGTCAGAGACCCAGTACTTC
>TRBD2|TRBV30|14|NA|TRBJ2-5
CAWSSLAGGGTQYF
TGTGCCTGGAGTTCTCTAGCGGGGGGCGGGACCCAGTACTTC
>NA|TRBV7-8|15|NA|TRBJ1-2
CASSFTGLLAYGYTF
TGTGCCAGCAGCTTTACTGGCTTGCTAGCCTATGGCTACACCTTC
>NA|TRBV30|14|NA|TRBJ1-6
CAWSVSSYNSPLHF
TGTGCCTGGAGTGTTAGCTCCTATAATTCACCCCTCCACTTT
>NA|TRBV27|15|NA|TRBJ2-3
CASSLSGVPPDTQYF
TGTGCCAGCAGTTTATCCGGGGTCCCCCCCGATACGCAGTATTTT
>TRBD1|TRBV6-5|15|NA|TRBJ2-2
CASRRQGAHPGELFF
TGTGCCAGCAGGCGACAGGGGGCGCACCCCGGGGAGCTGTTTTTT
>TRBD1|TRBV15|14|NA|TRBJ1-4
CATSKDRVYEKLFF
TGTGCCACCAGCAAAGACAGGGTTTACGAAAAACTGTTTTTT
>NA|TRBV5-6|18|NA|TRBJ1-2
CASATPEVPRGWGYGYTF
TGTGCCAGCGCCACTCCGGAGGTCCCCCGGGGATGGGGCTATGGCTACACCTTC
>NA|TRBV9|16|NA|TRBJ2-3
CASSVGNRLGTDTQYF
TGTGCCAGCAGCGTAGGTAATCGGCTAGGCACAGATACGCAGTATTTT
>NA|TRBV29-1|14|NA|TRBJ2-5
CSTRPLSVGETQYF
TGCAGCACCCGCCCCCTCAGCGTTGGGGAGACCCAGTACTTC
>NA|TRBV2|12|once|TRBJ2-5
CASSVGSETQYF
TGTGCCAGCAGTGTCGGGTCAGAGACCCAGTACTTC